This entry features one T cell receptor beta chain sequence. Its cognate antigen is unknown. The data derive from a study of post-analysis software for immune sequencing data. Study at large: Several disease courses (relapsing-remitting, secondary progressive and progressive-relapsing) of multiple sclerosis were included.

The V and J ends lost 5 bases and 5 bases respectively, with 13 bases between them. Germline V lookup: CDR1 DFQATT, CDR2 SNEGSKA (reference sequence). This CDR3 has 12 amino acids. TCR beta cDNA libraries included unique molecular identifiers. Once 1 to 10 million T cells were used, 400,000 to 550,000 cDNA molecules resulted. TCRdb re-called the PCR reads through MiXCR, storing one row per CDR3 protein. The sample includes roughly 800,000 distinct CDR3 sequences, 25% to 30% seen only once; the top ten take around 0.56%. Points from the study as a whole: Patients showed TRBV5-6, TRBV5-1 and TRBV20-1 among roughly 5 TRBV segments more frequent than in controls.

This receptor was taken from a girl between 5 and 17 years old with multiple sclerosis. This chain links TRBV20-1 with TRBJ2-7; D possibly corresponds to TRBD2 (5 bases). Sequencing input: blood. CDR3 coding DNA: TGCAGTGCTGGGAGACAAGATCACGAGCAGTACTTC. Its translation: CSAGRQDHEQYF.